This TCR beta chain comes out of a study of T cells in Graves' hyperthyroidism and ophthalmopathy. Overall study: Sampling of peripheral blood happened at initial diagnosis, prior to any treatment.

Amplified TCR beta CDR3 regions derived from RNA transcripts. The HTBI primer set drove a first-round RT-PCR of the TCR CDR3. MiXCR was run by TCRdb on the multiplex PCR reads, yielding one entry per CDR3 protein. The sample gives approximately 400,000 distinct CDR3 sequences, 11% to 15% of which show up once; around 27% is in the top ten. This clonotype was found a few times. As yet, its antigen is unknown. The study based diagnoses on clinical symptoms, serum thyroxine and TRAb, thyroid ultrasound and orbital computed tomography. Fresh peripheral blood, around 11 ml of it, supplied the PBMCs. Study results and caveats: Ophthalmopathy could be told apart from stable hyperthyroidism with a 13 V-J model.

Trimming shortened V by 5 bases and J by 2 bases, and 17 bases separated the two germline ends. Germline CDR1 SGHRS, CDR2 YFSETQ. The CDR3 loop spans 16 amino acids. This receptor was taken from a man aged 50 to 59 with Graves' ophthalmopathy. The material sequenced was blood. V usage is TRBV5-1 and J usage is TRBJ1-3; no clear D. CDR3 DNA sequence: TGCGCCAGCAGACCCCTATCCAGTGGGACTGGAAACACCATATATTTT. Its protein is CASRPLSSGTGNTIYF.